This is a list of T cell receptor beta chains from one sample in a study of blood T cell repertoires in COVID-19. Profiled with immunoSEQ multiplex PCR; TCRdb holds only in-frame clones, not every one. Of 200,000 or so clones listed, approximately 83% are singletons. The material sequenced was peripheral blood. All receptors come from a woman younger than 45 who had recovered from COVID-19. Each CDR3 is given with its conserved first and last residue. Each record gives: V gene, J gene, clone size, D gene, CDR3 protein, CDR3 DNA. D genes are given only for firm matches. Clone size is given for some rows only: seen once, a few or many times, or a class if the clone is expanded.

v_call: TRBV4-1
j_call: TRBJ2-7
clone_size: once
d_call: TRBD1
cdr3_aa: CASSQVSMQGDNEQYF
cdr3_nt: TGCGCCAGCAGCCAAGTGAGCATGCAGGGGGACAACGAGCAGTACTTC

v_call: TRBV5-1
j_call: TRBJ1-1
clone_size: few
d_call: -
cdr3_aa: CASSLPSAVTEAFF
cdr3_nt: TGCGCCAGCAGCTTACCCTCTGCAGTCACTGAAGCTTTCTTT

v_call: TRBV3-1/TRBV3-2
j_call: TRBJ1-5
clone_size: -
d_call: -
cdr3_aa: CASSQGDPQPQHF
cdr3_nt: TGTGCCAGCAGCCAAGGCGATCCCCAGCCCCAGCATTTT

v_call: TRBV2
j_call: TRBJ1-5
clone_size: few
d_call: TRBD1
cdr3_aa: CASTTGGSYQPQHF
cdr3_nt: TGTGCCAGCACAACAGGGGGCTCCTATCAGCCCCAGCATTTT

v_call: TRBV11-2
j_call: TRBJ2-7
clone_size: once
d_call: -
cdr3_aa: CASSFSRQYEQYF
cdr3_nt: TGTGCCAGCAGCTTCAGCAGACAGTACGAGCAGTACTTC

v_call: TRBV24-1
j_call: TRBJ2-1
clone_size: once
d_call: TRBD2
cdr3_aa: CATSDLVGGRYNEQFF
cdr3_nt: TGTGCCACCAGTGATTTGGTTGGCGGGAGATACAATGAGCAGTTCTTC

v_call: TRBV3-1/TRBV3-2
j_call: TRBJ2-3
clone_size: -
d_call: TRBD2
cdr3_aa: CASSISGSVTDTQYF
cdr3_nt: TGTGCCAGCAGCATTAGCGGGAGTGTCACAGATACGCAGTATTTT

v_call: TRBV13
j_call: TRBJ1-6
clone_size: -
d_call: TRBD1
cdr3_aa: CASSSTGNNSPLHF
cdr3_nt: TGTGCCAGCAGCTCGACAGGGAACAATTCACCCCTCCACTTT

v_call: TRBV10-1
j_call: TRBJ2-1
clone_size: -
d_call: -
cdr3_aa: CASSEGGRSYNEQFF
cdr3_nt: TGCGCCAGCAGTGAGGGCGGGCGCTCCTACAATGAGCAGTTCTTC

v_call: TRBV19
j_call: TRBJ1-2
clone_size: -
d_call: -
cdr3_aa: CASSIETSWGGYTF
cdr3_nt: TGTGCCAGTAGTATAGAGACCTCCTGGGGCGGCTACACCTTC

v_call: TRBV7-3
j_call: TRBJ2-1
clone_size: -
d_call: -
cdr3_aa: CASRLAATNEQFF
cdr3_nt: TGTGCCAGCAGACTAGCTGCTACTAATGAGCAGTTCTTC

v_call: TRBV28
j_call: TRBJ1-3
clone_size: -
d_call: TRBD1
cdr3_aa: CASGGTGEVGNTIYF
cdr3_nt: TGTGCCAGCGGGGGCACAGGGGAGGTCGGAAACACCATATATTTT

v_call: TRBV6-5
j_call: TRBJ2-7
clone_size: -
d_call: -
cdr3_aa: CASSYGQSYEQYF
cdr3_nt: TGTGCCAGCAGTTACGGTCAGTCCTACGAGCAGTACTTC

v_call: TRBV3-1/TRBV3-2
j_call: TRBJ1-1
clone_size: -
d_call: TRBD1
cdr3_aa: CASSFGAGQGEAFF
cdr3_nt: TGTGCCAGCAGCTTCGGGGCCGGACAGGGAGAAGCTTTCTTT

v_call: TRBV6-5
j_call: TRBJ2-7
clone_size: -
d_call: TRBD1
cdr3_aa: CASSYRGAYEQYF
cdr3_nt: TGTGCCAGCTCTTACAGGGGGGCCTACGAGCAGTACTTC

v_call: TRBV14
j_call: TRBJ2-2
clone_size: -
d_call: -
cdr3_aa: CASSQLGGELFF
cdr3_nt: TGTGCCAGCAGCCAACTCGGGGGGGAGCTGTTTTTT

v_call: TRBV24-1
j_call: TRBJ2-5
clone_size: -
d_call: TRBD2
cdr3_aa: CATSGIAGRQETQYF
cdr3_nt: TGTGCCACCAGTGGAATAGCGGGCCGCCAAGAGACCCAGTACTTC

v_call: TRBV12-3/TRBV12-4
j_call: TRBJ2-3
clone_size: -
d_call: -
cdr3_aa: CASSSQLLTQYF
cdr3_nt: TGTGCCAGCAGCTCCCAACTCCTTACGCAGTATTTT

v_call: TRBV6-5
j_call: TRBJ1-4
clone_size: once
d_call: TRBD1
cdr3_aa: CASSSPGTGDEKLFF
cdr3_nt: TGTGCCAGCAGTTCCCCCGGGACAGGTGATGAAAAACTGTTTTTT

v_call: TRBV5-4
j_call: TRBJ2-3
clone_size: -
d_call: TRBD2
cdr3_aa: CASSSGLAGVSTDTQYF
cdr3_nt: TGTGCCAGCAGCTCGGGACTAGCGGGAGTCTCGACAGATACGCAGTATTTT

v_call: TRBV2
j_call: TRBJ2-1
clone_size: -
d_call: -
cdr3_aa: CASLEGRLAYNEQFF
cdr3_nt: TGTGCCAGCCTGGAGGGGCGTCTGGCCTACAATGAGCAGTTCTTC

v_call: TRBV7-9
j_call: TRBJ1-1
clone_size: few
d_call: TRBD1
cdr3_aa: CASIPKGADIGAFF
cdr3_nt: TGTGCCAGCATCCCTAAGGGGGCCGACATCGGAGCTTTCTTT

v_call: TRBV28
j_call: TRBJ2-2
clone_size: -
d_call: TRBD2
cdr3_aa: CFTGTSGKVGELFF
cdr3_nt: TGTTTTACCGGGACTAGCGGGAAGGTCGGGGAGCTGTTTTTT

v_call: TRBV24-1
j_call: TRBJ1-4
clone_size: -
d_call: TRBD1
cdr3_aa: CATSGQFNEKLFF
cdr3_nt: TGTGCCACCTCGGGACAGTTTAATGAAAAACTGTTTTTT

v_call: TRBV12-5
j_call: TRBJ2-1
clone_size: -
d_call: -
cdr3_aa: CASGFGLSEDEQFF
cdr3_nt: TGTGCTAGTGGTTTTGGGCTGTCGGAGGACGAGCAGTTCTTC

v_call: TRBV15
j_call: TRBJ2-5
clone_size: -
d_call: -
cdr3_aa: CATSINRGGETQYF
cdr3_nt: TGTGCCACCAGCATTAACAGGGGAGGAGAGACCCAGTACTTC

v_call: TRBV12-5
j_call: TRBJ1-2
clone_size: -
d_call: -
cdr3_aa: CASGFGSTGGYTF
cdr3_nt: TGTGCTAGTGGTTTCGGGTCCACGGGTGGCTACACCTTC

v_call: TRBV27
j_call: TRBJ2-7
clone_size: -
d_call: -
cdr3_aa: CASSLTGSYEQYF
cdr3_nt: TGTGCCAGCAGTTTAACAGGGTCTTACGAGCAGTACTTC

v_call: TRBV28
j_call: TRBJ2-3
clone_size: -
d_call: -
cdr3_aa: CASSSPFLGSADSTDTQYF
cdr3_nt: TGTGCCAGCAGTTCCCCCTTTTTAGGTAGCGCAGACTCCACAGATACGCAGTATTTT

v_call: TRBV5-1
j_call: TRBJ2-5
clone_size: once
d_call: TRBD1
cdr3_aa: CASSLGTGKETQYF
cdr3_nt: TGCGCCAGCAGCCTCGGGACAGGAAAAGAGACCCAGTACTTC

v_call: TRBV6-5
j_call: TRBJ1-2
clone_size: -
d_call: -
cdr3_aa: CASSYGGARSYGYTF
cdr3_nt: TGTGCCAGCAGTTACGGTGGGGCGAGAAGCTATGGCTACACCTTC

v_call: TRBV5-1
j_call: TRBJ2-3
clone_size: -
d_call: TRBD2
cdr3_aa: CASSPGGAGGGTDTQYF
cdr3_nt: TGCGCCAGCAGCCCAGGAGGGGCGGGAGGCGGCACAGATACGCAGTATTTT

v_call: TRBV7-3
j_call: TRBJ2-2
clone_size: few
d_call: TRBD1
cdr3_aa: CASSLQGAVGELFF
cdr3_nt: TGTGCCAGCAGCTTACAGGGGGCAGTCGGGGAGCTGTTTTTT

v_call: TRBV5-6
j_call: TRBJ2-7
clone_size: once
d_call: -
cdr3_aa: CASSRWGFFVDEQYF
cdr3_nt: TGTGCCAGCAGCCGCTGGGGCTTTTTCGTCGACGAGCAGTACTTC

v_call: TRBV18
j_call: TRBJ2-2
clone_size: once
d_call: TRBD1
cdr3_aa: CASSPQGQANTGELFF
cdr3_nt: TGTGCCAGCTCACCACAGGGACAGGCGAACACCGGGGAGCTGTTTTTT